This TCR beta chain came from a study of tumor and adjacent non-tumor tissue in lung cancer (dated by TCRdb to 2017 to 2018). Background on the whole study: Patients with adenocarcinoma (approximately 13), squamous cell carcinoma (2) and small cell lung cancer (1) were included in the cohort. Among the approximately 15 patients, ages ranged from about 31 to 80 years, approximately 10 were men and 5 were women, and disease was TNM stage I to III. Sequencing generated a total of roughly 130 million productive TCRbeta reads, averaging around 4.2 million reads per sample. The study compared bulk TCRbeta repertoires from lung tumor tissue and matched distant non-tumor lung tissue of about 16 lung cancer patients. More than 25 paired specimens, one tumor and one normal lung sample per patient, were profiled by TCRbeta CDR3 sequencing.

Receptor libraries were prepared by multiplex PCR. TCRdb lists the instrument as Illumina HiSeq 2500. TCRbeta libraries were constructed through three rounds of nested PCR with primers (Table S4) according to protocols modified from ARM-PCR. Before sequencing, PCR products of 200-500 bp were excised from the gel and purified with the QIAquick gel extraction kit. Regarding the original processing steps: Reads were cleaned with Trimmomatic, merged with FLASH into complete CDR3 sequences, and assigned to V(D)J germline segments with MiTCR. Clonal diversity was calculated as the inverse Simpson's index using VDJtools. Productive reads were defined as in-frame sequences without a premature stop codon. TCRdb reworked the public reads: Q25 trimming with fastp, MiXCR clone assembly, productive beta chains retained. Each entry merges the rows of one CDR3 protein and shows their most common DNA and genes. These V and J calls originate from TCRdb's pipeline instead of the authors' own analysis. This sample comprises approximately 90,000 distinct CDR3 sequences, about 67% of them detected only once. About 17% of the sample is in the top ten clones.

The paper as a whole reports these results and caveats: Neither the sequencing platform nor unique molecular identifiers are named or mentioned anywhere in the methods. With only about 14 patients in the cohort, the authors noted that larger samples and more detailed clinical data are needed. TCR diversity was significantly higher in younger patients, and greater tumor TCR diversity was associated with shorter overall survival and shorter disease-free survival. In normal lung, the top 100 clones accounted for a significantly larger cumulative share of the repertoire than in tumor tissue. Significantly higher TCR diversity (inverse Simpson) was observed in tumor tissue than in normal lung tissue (roughly 470 vs 170, P = 0.0075, Mann-Whitney U test). Peripheral blood was not sequenced, so blood TCRbeta repertoires were not examined in the lung cancer patients of the study.

CDR1 is given as MGHRA and CDR2 as YSYEKL, both from the germline V gene. CDR3 length: 16 amino acids, cysteine to phenylalanine. The read is trimmed to its CDR3 DNA, 48 bases read in frame from base 1. The germline ends are 15 bases apart after V is trimmed by 1 base and J by 6 bases. As concerns this clonotype: Its antigen is still unknown. Per-base qualities were not stored, and no clone one base away is much larger.

RNA was extracted from bulk unsorted tissue and checked for quality with a NanoDrop ND-1000 and an Agilent 2100. All donors had newly diagnosed lung cancer, had not received prior chemotherapy, and were admitted for thoracic surgery in China between August and November 2014. The study excluded patients who had received radiotherapy or chemotherapy before or who had another cancer at the same time. Pieces of surgical tissue measuring roughly 1-2 cm3 were kept in RNAlater solution and stored at -80 degrees C until use. The chain links TRBV4-1 with TRBJ2-2; no D gene call is confident. The sample taken for sequencing was lung tumor tissue. This TCR came from a man between 60 and 75 years old with non-small cell lung cancer. The nucleotide sequence is TGCGCCAGCAGCCAAGGGCAAGGTCCCACTGCCGGGGAGCTGTTTTTT. Its product reads: CASSQGQGPTAGELFF.